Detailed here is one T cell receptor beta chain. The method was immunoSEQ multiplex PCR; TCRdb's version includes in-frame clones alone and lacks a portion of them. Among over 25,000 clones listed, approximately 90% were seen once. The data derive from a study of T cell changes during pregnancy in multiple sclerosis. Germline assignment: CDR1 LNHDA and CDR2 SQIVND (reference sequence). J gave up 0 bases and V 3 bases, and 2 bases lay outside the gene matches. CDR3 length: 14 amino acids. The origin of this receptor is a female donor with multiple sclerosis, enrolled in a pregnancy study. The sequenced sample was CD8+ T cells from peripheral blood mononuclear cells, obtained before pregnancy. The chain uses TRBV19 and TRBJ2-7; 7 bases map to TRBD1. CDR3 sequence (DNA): TGTGCCAGTAGTATTGCAGGGGGCTCCTACGAGCAGTACTTC. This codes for CASSIAGGSYEQYF.